This T cell receptor (beta chain) was observed in a study of blood T cell repertoires in COVID-19. In the study overall: COVID-19 samples from acute and convalescent phases originated in the United States, Italy and Spain.

The CDR3 length is 13 residues. Trimming stripped 1 base from V and 3 bases from J, with 6 bases between. Germline CDR1 is LGHDT and CDR2 is YNNKEL (reference sequence). The assay was immunoSEQ multiplex PCR, and TCRdb's table has in-frame clones only and misses some. The table records a few hundred thousand clones, more than 75% of them present only once. The TCR originated in a woman in her 50s who had recovered from COVID-19. Sequenced sample: peripheral blood. The chain employs TRBV3-1 (or the pseudogene TRBV3-2) and TRBJ2-5, with a possible D match to TRBD1 (5 bases). The CDR3 sequence is CASSQGREETQYF. The CDR3 coding sequence is TGTGCCAGCAGCCAAGGCAGGGAAGAGACCCAGTACTTC.